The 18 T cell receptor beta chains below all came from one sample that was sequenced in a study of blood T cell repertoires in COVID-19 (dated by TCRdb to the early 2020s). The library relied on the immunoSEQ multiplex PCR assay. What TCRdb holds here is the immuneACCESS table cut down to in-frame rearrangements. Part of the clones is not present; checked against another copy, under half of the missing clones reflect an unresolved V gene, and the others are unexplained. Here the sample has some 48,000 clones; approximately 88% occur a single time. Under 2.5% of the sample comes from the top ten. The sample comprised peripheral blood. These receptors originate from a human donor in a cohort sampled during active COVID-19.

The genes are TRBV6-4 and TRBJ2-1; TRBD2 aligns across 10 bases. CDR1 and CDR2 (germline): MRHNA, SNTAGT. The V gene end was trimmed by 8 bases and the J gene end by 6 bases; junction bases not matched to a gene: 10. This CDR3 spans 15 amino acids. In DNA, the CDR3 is TGTGCCAGCGCCCTGAGCGGGGGGGCCGGCAATGAGCAGTTCTTC. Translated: CASALSGGAGNEQFF.

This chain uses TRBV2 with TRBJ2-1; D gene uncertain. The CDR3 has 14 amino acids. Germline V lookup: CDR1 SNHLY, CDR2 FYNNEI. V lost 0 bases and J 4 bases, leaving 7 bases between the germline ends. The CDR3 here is CASSEALRYNEQFF. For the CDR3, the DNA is TGTGCCAGCAGTGAAGCGCTCCGGTACAATGAGCAGTTCTTC.

The CDR3: CASSLDSYGYTF. Written as DNA, the CDR3 is TGTGCCAGCAGCTTGGACAGCTATGGCTACACCTTC. V usage is TRBV5-4 and J usage is TRBJ1-2; D gene uncertain. Germline assignment: CDR1 SGHNT and CDR2 YYREEE (reference sequence). This CDR3 region has 12 residues. V lost 0 bases to trimming and J lost 4 bases, with 4 bases between them.

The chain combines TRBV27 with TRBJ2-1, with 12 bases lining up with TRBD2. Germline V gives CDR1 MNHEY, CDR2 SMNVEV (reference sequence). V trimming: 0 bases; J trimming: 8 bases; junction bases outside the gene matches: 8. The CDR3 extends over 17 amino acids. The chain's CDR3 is CASSLSGTSGYRDEQFF. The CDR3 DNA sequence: TGTGCCAGCAGTTTATCAGGGACTAGCGGGTATAGGGATGAGCAGTTCTTC.

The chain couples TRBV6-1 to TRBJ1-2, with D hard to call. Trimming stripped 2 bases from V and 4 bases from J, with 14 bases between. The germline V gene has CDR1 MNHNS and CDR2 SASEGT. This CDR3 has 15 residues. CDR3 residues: CASSESLRHGYGYTF. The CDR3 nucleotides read TGTGCCAGCAGTGAATCCTTGAGGCACGGCTATGGCTACACCTTC.

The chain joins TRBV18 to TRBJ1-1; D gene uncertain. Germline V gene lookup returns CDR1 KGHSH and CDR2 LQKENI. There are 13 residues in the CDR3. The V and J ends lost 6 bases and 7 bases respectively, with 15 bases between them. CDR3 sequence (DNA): TGTGCCAGCTCCCCCGACCCGTCAGGTGAAGCTTTCTTT. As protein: CASSPDPSGEAFF.

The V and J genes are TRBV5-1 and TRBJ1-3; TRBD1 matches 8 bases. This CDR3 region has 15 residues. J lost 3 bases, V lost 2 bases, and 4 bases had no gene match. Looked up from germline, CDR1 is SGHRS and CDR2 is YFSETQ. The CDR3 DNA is TGCGCCAGCAGCTTTGACGGACAGGGTGGAAACACCATATATTTT. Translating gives CASSFDGQGGNTIYF. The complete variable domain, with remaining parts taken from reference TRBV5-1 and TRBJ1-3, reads KAGVTQTPRYLIKTRGQQVTLSCSPISGHRSVSWYQQTPGQGLQFLFEYFSETQRNKGNFPGRFSGRQFSNSRSEMNVSTLELGDSALYLCASSFDGQGGNTIYFGEGSWLTVV.

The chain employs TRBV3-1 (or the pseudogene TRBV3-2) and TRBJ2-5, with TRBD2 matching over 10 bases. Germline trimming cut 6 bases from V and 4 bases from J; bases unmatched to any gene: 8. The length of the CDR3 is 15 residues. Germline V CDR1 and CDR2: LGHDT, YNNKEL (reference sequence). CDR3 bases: TGTGCCAGCAGGAAGAGAGCGGGAGGGAGAGAGACCCAGTACTTC. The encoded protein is CASRKRAGGRETQYF.

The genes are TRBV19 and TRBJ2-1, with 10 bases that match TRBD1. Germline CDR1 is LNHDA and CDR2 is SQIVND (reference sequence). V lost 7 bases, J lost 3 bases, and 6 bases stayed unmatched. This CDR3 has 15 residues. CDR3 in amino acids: CASKMTGGFYNEQFF. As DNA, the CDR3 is TGTGCCAGTAAGATGACAGGGGGCTTCTACAATGAGCAGTTCTTC.

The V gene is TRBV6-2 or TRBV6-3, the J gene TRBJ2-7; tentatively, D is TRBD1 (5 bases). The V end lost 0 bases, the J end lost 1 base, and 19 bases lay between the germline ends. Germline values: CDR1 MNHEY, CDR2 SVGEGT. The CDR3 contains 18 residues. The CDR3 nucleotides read TGTGCCAGCAGTTACTCACAGGAGTCTTTCTCTTTTTCCTACGAGCAGTACTTC. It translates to CASSYSQESFSFSYEQYF.

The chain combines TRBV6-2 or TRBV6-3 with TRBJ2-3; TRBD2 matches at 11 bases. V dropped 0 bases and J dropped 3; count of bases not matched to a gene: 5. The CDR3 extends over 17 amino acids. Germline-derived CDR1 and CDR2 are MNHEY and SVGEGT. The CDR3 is CASSYSILAGGTDTQYF. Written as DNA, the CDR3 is TGTGCCAGCAGTTACTCGATTCTAGCGGGAGGAACAGATACGCAGTATTTT.

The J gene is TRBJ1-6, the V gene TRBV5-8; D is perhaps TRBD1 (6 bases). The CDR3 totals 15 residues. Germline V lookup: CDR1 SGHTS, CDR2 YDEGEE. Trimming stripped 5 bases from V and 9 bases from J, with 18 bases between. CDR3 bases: TGTGCCAGCAGTCCCCCCCAGGGGATATTTTCACCCCTCCACTTT. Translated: CASSPPQGIFSPLHF.

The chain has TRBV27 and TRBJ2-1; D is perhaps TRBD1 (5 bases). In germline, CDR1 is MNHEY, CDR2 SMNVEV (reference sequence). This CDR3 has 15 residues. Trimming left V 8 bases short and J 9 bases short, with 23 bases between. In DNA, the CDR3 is TGTGCCAGCCGTCAAAGTGAAGGGGCGGTTGGTGAGCAGTTCTTC. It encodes CASRQSEGAVGEQFF.

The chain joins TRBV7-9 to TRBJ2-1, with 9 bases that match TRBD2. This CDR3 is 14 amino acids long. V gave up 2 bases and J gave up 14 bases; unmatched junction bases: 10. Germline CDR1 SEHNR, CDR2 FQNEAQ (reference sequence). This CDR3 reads CASSLLSGGPDEFF. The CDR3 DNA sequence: TGTGCCAGCAGCTTACTTAGCGGGGGCCCGGACGAGTTCTTC. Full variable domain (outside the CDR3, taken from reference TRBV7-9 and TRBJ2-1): DTGVSQNPRHKITKRGQNVTFRCDPISEHNRLYWYRQTLGQGPEFLTYFQNEAQLEKSRLLSDRFSAERPKGSFSTLEIQRTEQGDSAMYLCASSLLSGGPDEFFGPGTRLTVL.

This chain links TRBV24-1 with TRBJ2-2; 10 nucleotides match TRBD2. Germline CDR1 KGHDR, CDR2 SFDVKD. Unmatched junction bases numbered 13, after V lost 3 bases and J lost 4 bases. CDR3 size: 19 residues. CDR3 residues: CATSDLTLWTSGGTGELFF. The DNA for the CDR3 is TGTGCCACCAGTGATCTAACGCTCTGGACTAGCGGCGGCACCGGGGAGCTGTTTTTT.

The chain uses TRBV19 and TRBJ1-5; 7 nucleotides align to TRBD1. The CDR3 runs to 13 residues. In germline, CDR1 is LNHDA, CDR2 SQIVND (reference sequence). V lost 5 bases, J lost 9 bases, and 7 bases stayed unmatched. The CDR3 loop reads CASSHQTGLPQHF. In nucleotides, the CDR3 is TGTGCCAGTAGTCACCAGACAGGGTTGCCCCAGCATTTT.

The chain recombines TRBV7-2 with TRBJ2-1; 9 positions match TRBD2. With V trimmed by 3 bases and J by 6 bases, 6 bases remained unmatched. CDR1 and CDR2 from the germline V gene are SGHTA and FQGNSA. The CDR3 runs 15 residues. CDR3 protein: CASSFSGSFSNEQFF. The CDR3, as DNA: TGTGCCAGCAGCTTTAGCGGGAGTTTTAGCAATGAGCAGTTCTTC.

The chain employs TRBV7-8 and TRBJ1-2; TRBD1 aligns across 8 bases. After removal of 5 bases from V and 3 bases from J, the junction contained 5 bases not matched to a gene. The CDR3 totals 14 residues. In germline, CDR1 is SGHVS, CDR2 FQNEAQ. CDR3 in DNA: TGTGCCAGCAGCCGGGACAGGTCCGACTATGGCTACACCTTC. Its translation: CASSRDRSDYGYTF.